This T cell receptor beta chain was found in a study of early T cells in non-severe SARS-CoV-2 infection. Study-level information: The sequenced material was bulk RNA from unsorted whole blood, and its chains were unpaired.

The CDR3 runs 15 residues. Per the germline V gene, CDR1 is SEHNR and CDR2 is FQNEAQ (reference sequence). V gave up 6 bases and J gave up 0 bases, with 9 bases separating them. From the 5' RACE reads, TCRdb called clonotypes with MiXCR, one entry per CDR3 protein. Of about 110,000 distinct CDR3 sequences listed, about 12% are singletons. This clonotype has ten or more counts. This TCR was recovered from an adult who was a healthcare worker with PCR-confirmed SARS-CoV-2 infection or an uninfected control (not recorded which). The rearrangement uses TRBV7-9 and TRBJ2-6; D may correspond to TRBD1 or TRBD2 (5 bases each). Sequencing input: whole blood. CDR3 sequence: CASREGFSGANVLTF. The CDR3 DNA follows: TGTGCCAGCAGAGAGGGGTTCTCTGGGGCCAACGTCCTGACTTTC. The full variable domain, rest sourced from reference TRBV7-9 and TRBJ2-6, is DTGVSQNPRHKITKRGQNVTFRCDPISEHNRLYWYRQTLGQGPEFLTYFQNEAQLEKSRLLSDRFSAERPKGSFSTLEIQRTEQGDSAMYLCASREGFSGANVLTFGAGSRLTVL.